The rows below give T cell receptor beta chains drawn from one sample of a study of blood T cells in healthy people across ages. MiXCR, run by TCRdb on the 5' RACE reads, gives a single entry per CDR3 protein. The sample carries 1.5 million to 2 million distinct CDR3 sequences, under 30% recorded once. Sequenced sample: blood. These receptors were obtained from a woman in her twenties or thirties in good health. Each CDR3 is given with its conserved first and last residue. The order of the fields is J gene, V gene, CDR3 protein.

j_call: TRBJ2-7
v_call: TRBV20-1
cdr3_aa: CSVRSNAANEQYF

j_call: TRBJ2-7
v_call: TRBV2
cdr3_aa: CATLSGSEQYF

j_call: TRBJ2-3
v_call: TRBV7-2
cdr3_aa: CASTRGLITDTQYF

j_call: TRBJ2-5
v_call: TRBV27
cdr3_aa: CASKFHRGANQETQYF

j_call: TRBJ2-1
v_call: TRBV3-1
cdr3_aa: CASSKGFSVQNEQFF

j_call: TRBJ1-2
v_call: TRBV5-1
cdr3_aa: CASSTPGQLDYGYTF

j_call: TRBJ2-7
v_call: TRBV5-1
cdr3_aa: CASSWDTSGPYEQYF

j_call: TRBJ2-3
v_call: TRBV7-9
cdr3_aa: CASSSQATSISQYF

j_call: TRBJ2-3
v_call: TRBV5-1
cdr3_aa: CASSSSGSPPDTQYF

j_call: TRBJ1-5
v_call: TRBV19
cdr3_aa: CASRDALNQPQHF

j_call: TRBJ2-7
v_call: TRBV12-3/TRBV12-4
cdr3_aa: CASREGGTSGSYEQYF

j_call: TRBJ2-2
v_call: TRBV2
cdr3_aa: CASSPEVTGELFF

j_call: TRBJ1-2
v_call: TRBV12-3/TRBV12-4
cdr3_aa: CASSLQSPEGYTF

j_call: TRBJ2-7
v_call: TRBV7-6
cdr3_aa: CTSSLVATSGRINEQYF

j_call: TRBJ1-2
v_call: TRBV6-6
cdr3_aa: CASSYGGLNYGYTF